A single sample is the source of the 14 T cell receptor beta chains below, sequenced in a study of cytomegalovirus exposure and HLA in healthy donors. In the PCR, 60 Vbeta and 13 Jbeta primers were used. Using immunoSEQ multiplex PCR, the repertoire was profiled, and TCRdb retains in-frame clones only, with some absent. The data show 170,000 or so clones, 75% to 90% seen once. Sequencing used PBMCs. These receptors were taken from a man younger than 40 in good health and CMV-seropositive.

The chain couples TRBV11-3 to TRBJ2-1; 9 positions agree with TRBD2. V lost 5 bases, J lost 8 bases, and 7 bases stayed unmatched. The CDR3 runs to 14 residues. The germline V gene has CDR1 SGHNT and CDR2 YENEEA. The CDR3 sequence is CASSKGTSIHEQFF. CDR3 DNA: TGTGCCAGCAGCAAAGGGACTAGCATACATGAGCAGTTCTTC.

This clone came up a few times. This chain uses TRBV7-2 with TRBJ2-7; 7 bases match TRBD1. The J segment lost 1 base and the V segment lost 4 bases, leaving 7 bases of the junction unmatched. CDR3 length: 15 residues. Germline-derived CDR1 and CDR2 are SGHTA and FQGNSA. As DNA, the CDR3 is TGTGCCAGCAGCTCCAGGGGGTCCGGGTCCTACGAGCAGTACTTC. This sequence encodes CASSSRGSGSYEQYF.

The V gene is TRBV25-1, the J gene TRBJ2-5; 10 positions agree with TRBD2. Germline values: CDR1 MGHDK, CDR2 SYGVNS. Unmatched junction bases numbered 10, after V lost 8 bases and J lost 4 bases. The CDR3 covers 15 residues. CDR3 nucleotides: TGTGCCAGCTTACCTAGCGGGGGCAACTCAGAGACCCAGTACTTC. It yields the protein CASLPSGGNSETQYF. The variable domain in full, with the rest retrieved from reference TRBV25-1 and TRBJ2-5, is EADIYQTPRYLVIGTGKKITLECSQTMGHDKMYWYQQDPGMELHLIHYSYGVNSTEKGDLSSESTVSRIRTEHFPLTLESARPSHTSQYLCASLPSGGNSETQYFGPGTRLLVL.

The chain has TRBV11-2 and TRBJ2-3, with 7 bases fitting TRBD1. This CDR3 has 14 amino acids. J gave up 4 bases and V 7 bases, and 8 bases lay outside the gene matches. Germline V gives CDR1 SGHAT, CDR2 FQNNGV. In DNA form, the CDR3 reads TGTGCCAGCACCTCGGACACAGGGGCAGATACGCAGTATTTT. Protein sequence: CASTSDTGADTQYF.

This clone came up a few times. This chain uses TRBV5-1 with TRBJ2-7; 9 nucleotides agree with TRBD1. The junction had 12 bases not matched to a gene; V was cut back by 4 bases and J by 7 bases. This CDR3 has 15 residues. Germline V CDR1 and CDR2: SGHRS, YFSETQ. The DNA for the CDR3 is TGCGCCAGCAGCCCCGGGGACAGGGTGACATGGGAGCAGTACTTC. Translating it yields CASSPGDRVTWEQYF.

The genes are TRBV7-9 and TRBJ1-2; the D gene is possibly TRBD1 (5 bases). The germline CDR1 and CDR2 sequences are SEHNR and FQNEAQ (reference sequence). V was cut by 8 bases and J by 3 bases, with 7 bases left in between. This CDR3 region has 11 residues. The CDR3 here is CASGRDYGYTF. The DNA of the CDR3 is TGTGCCAGCGGCAGGGACTATGGCTACACCTTC. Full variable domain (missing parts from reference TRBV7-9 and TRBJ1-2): DTGVSQNPRHKITKRGQNVTFRCDPISEHNRLYWYRQTLGQGPEFLTYFQNEAQLEKSRLLSDRFSAERPKGSFSTLEIQRTEQGDSAMYLCASGRDYGYTFGSGTRLTVV.

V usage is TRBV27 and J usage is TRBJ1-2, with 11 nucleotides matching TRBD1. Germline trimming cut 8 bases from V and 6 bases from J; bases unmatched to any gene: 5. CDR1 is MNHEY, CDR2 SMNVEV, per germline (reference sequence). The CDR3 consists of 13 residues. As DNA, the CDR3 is TGTGCCAGCCGGGGACAGGGGGATGATGGCTACACCTTC. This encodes CASRGQGDDGYTF.

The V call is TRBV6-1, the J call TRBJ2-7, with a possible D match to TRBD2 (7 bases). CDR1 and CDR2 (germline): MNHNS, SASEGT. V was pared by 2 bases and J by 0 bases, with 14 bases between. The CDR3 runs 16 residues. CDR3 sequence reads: CASSELSGGLSYEQYF. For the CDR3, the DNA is TGTGCCAGCAGTGAACTTTCGGGGGGCCTCTCCTACGAGCAGTACTTC.

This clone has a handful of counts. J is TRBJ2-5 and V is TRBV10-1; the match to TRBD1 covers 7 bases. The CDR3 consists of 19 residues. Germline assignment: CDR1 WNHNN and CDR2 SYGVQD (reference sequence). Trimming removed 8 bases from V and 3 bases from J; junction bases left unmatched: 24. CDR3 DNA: TGCGCCAGCGACGGGACAGTTGGGTTCGGGGTCTGCGGAAAAGAGACCCAGTACTTC. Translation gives CASDGTVGFGVCGKETQYF.

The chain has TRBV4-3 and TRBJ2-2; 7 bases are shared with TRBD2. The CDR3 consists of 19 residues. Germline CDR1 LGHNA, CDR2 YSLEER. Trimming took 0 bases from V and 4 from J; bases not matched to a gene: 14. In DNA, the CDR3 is TGCGCCAGCAGCCAAGATTGGCGGAGGGCTAGCGGCGCCACCGGGGAGCTGTTTTTT. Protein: CASSQDWRRASGATGELFF.

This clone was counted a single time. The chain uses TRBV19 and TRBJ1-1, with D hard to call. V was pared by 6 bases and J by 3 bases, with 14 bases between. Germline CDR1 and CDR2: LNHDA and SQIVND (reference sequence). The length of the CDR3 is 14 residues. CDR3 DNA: TGTGCCAGTAGGAAAACCGCGAGGTACACTGAAGCTTTCTTT. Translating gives CASRKTARYTEAFF.

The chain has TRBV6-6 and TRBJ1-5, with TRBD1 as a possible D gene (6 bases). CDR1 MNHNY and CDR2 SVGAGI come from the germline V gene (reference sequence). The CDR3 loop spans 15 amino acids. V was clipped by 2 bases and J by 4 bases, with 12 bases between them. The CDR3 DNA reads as TGTGCCAGCAGTTACCCCGGACAGACAAATCAGCCCCAGCATTTT. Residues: CASSYPGQTNQPQHF.

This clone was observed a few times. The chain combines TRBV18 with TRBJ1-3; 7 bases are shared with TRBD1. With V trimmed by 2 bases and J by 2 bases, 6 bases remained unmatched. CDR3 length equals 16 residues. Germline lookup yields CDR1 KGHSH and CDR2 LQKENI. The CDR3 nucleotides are TGTGCCAGCTCACCAGACAGGGTTTCAACTGGAAACACCATATATTTT. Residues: CASSPDRVSTGNTIYF.

The CDR3, as DNA: TGTGCCAGCAGCAAAGGTGGGACAGGTCGGACCTACGAGCAGTACTTC. This encodes CASSKGGTGRTYEQYF. V gene TRBV11-3 combines with J gene TRBJ2-7; TRBD1 matches 8 bases. The V gene's germline CDR1 is SGHNT and CDR2 YENEEA. The CDR3 length is 16 residues. V lost 5 bases to trimming and J lost 2 bases; unmatched junction nucleotides: 11.